The entry that follows covers one TCR beta chain sequence. There are 16 residues in the CDR3. Germline assignment: CDR1 MDHEN and CDR2 SYDVKM. V gave up 6 bases and J gave up 7 bases; unmatched junction bases: 11. The data belong to a study of T cell changes during pregnancy in multiple sclerosis. Assay: immunoSEQ multiplex PCR; the TCRdb copy retains only in-frame clones and omits some. The data hold about 98,000 clones, with 90% to 95% observed a single time. The specimen was peripheral blood, collected after pregnancy. This sequence originates from a female donor in good health, enrolled as a control in a pregnancy study. The chain uses TRBV28 and TRBJ2-1, with 11 bases aligning to TRBD2. CDR3 sequence (DNA): TGTGCCAGCAGCCTCCAAACTAGCGGGAGATGGAATGAGCAGTTCTTC. This encodes CASSLQTSGRWNEQFF.